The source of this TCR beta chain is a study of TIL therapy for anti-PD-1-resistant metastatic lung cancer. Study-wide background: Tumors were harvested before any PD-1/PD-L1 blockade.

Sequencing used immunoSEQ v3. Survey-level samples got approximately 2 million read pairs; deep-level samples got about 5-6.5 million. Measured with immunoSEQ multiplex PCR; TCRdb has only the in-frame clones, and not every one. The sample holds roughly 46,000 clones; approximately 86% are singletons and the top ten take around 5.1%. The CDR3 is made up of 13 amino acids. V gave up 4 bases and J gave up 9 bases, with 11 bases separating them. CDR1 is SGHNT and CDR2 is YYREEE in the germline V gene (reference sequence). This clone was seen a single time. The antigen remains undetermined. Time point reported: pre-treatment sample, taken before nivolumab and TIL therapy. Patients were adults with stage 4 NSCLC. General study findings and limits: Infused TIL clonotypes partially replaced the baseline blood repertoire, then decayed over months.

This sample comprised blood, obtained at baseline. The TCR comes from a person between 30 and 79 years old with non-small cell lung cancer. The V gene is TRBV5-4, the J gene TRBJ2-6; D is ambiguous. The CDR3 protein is CASSAGPFNVLTF. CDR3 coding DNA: TGTGCCAGCAGCGCAGGCCCCTTCAACGTCCTGACTTTC.